These T cell receptor beta chains were read from a single sample in a study of T cell responses to AZD1222 COVID-19 vaccine. Data came from immunoSEQ multiplex PCR; TCRdb stores just in-frame clones and leaves some out. The data contain around 130,000 clones, about 90% of them singletons. This material consisted of peripheral blood, taken on day 0 of AZD1222 vaccination. These receptor sequences come from an adult in good health. Each CDR3 is given with its conserved first and last residue. Fields, in order: D gene, clone size, V gene, J gene, CDR3 DNA, CDR3 protein. A D gene is named only where the DNA matches it firmly. Not all rows give a size; the values are once, few, many and, for expanded clones, a class.

d_call: -
clone_size: -
v_call: TRBV12-3/TRBV12-4
j_call: TRBJ1-2
cdr3_nt: TGTGCCAGCAGTTTTACGACAGGCTATGGCTACACCTTC
cdr3_aa: CASSFTTGYGYTF

d_call: -
clone_size: -
v_call: TRBV3-1/TRBV3-2
j_call: TRBJ1-2
cdr3_nt: TGTGCCAGCAGCCAAACCACCGACAGACCCAACTATGGCTACACCTTC
cdr3_aa: CASSQTTDRPNYGYTF

d_call: -
clone_size: -
v_call: TRBV9
j_call: TRBJ1-1
cdr3_nt: TGTGCCAGCAGCGTAGCGGGAAACACTGAAGCTTTCTTT
cdr3_aa: CASSVAGNTEAFF

d_call: -
clone_size: -
v_call: TRBV3-1/TRBV3-2
j_call: TRBJ1-3
cdr3_nt: TGTGCCAGCAGGACAGGATCAAACACCATATATTTT
cdr3_aa: CASRTGSNTIYF

d_call: -
clone_size: -
v_call: TRBV29-1
j_call: TRBJ1-3
cdr3_nt: TGCAGCTCCTCCGTGTCCGGAAACACCATATATTTT
cdr3_aa: CSSSVSGNTIYF

d_call: TRBD2
clone_size: once
v_call: TRBV11-1
j_call: TRBJ2-3
cdr3_nt: TGTGCCAGCAGCTTAAGGGGCGGGGGAAGCACAGATACGCAGTATTTT
cdr3_aa: CASSLRGGGSTDTQYF

d_call: -
clone_size: -
v_call: TRBV7-9
j_call: TRBJ2-2
cdr3_nt: TGTGCCAGCAGCTCGGGGTCGGGGCCGAACACCGGGGAGCTGTTTTTT
cdr3_aa: CASSSGSGPNTGELFF

d_call: TRBD1
clone_size: -
v_call: TRBV18
j_call: TRBJ2-2
cdr3_nt: TGTGCCAGCTCACCACCGGGCAGGGGGCTGAACACCGGGGAGCTGTTTTTT
cdr3_aa: CASSPPGRGLNTGELFF

d_call: TRBD2
clone_size: -
v_call: TRBV5-4
j_call: TRBJ2-1
cdr3_nt: TGTGCCAGCAGCTTTCTAGCGGGAGGAGGTGGCAATGAGCAGTTCTTC
cdr3_aa: CASSFLAGGGGNEQFF

d_call: -
clone_size: -
v_call: TRBV6-4
j_call: TRBJ2-4
cdr3_nt: TGTGCCAGCAGTACCCCGCAGGGGTACTTC
cdr3_aa: CASSTPQGYF

d_call: -
clone_size: once
v_call: TRBV7-9
j_call: TRBJ1-5
cdr3_nt: TGTGCCAGCAGCTTAGGATCCACGGAGGGCAATCAGCCCCAGCATTTT
cdr3_aa: CASSLGSTEGNQPQHF

d_call: TRBD1
clone_size: -
v_call: TRBV5-1
j_call: TRBJ1-2
cdr3_nt: TGCGCCAGCAGCTTGGGGGACAGCATTAACTATGGCTACACCTTC
cdr3_aa: CASSLGDSINYGYTF

d_call: TRBD2
clone_size: -
v_call: TRBV7-9
j_call: TRBJ2-1
cdr3_nt: TGTGCCAGCAGCGCCGGGACTAGCGGGGGAAATGAGCAGTTCTTC
cdr3_aa: CASSAGTSGGNEQFF

d_call: TRBD2
clone_size: -
v_call: TRBV2
j_call: TRBJ2-5
cdr3_nt: TGTGCCAGCAGGTTACTAGCGGGCGGGGAGACCCAGTACTTC
cdr3_aa: CASRLLAGGETQYF

d_call: -
clone_size: once
v_call: TRBV15
j_call: TRBJ2-4
cdr3_nt: TGTGCCACCAGCAGACAAGGGAAGGGCAAAAACATTCAGTACTTC
cdr3_aa: CATSRQGKGKNIQYF

d_call: -
clone_size: -
v_call: TRBV6-2/TRBV6-3
j_call: TRBJ2-3
cdr3_nt: TGTGCCAGCAGTTACCTCGACAGGCCCTCCGGAGATACGCAGTATTTT
cdr3_aa: CASSYLDRPSGDTQYF

d_call: TRBD1
clone_size: -
v_call: TRBV27
j_call: TRBJ1-1
cdr3_nt: TGTGCCAGCAGTTTCGTCGACAGGGTTGGTGAAGCTTTCTTT
cdr3_aa: CASSFVDRVGEAFF

d_call: -
clone_size: -
v_call: TRBV25-1
j_call: TRBJ1-6
cdr3_nt: TGTGCCAGCAGTGGCCCCGGGTTGTCACCCCTCCACTTT
cdr3_aa: CASSGPGLSPLHF

d_call: -
clone_size: -
v_call: TRBV6-1
j_call: TRBJ1-6
cdr3_nt: TGTGCCAGCAGTGAACTGGCGGGGTTGGAGTCACCCCTCCACTTT
cdr3_aa: CASSELAGLESPLHF

d_call: TRBD2
clone_size: -
v_call: TRBV7-9
j_call: TRBJ2-1
cdr3_nt: TGTGCCAGCAGCCTTGGGGGGGCTAGCGGGAGACCCTCCTACAATGAGCAGTTCTTC
cdr3_aa: CASSLGGASGRPSYNEQFF

d_call: -
clone_size: -
v_call: TRBV19
j_call: TRBJ1-5
cdr3_nt: TGTGCCAGTACGACAGTAAATAGCAATCAGCCCCAGCATTTT
cdr3_aa: CASTTVNSNQPQHF

d_call: TRBD1
clone_size: -
v_call: TRBV12-5
j_call: TRBJ2-3
cdr3_nt: TGTGCTAGTGCCGGGGGACAGGGCAACACAGATACGCAGTATTTT
cdr3_aa: CASAGGQGNTDTQYF

d_call: -
clone_size: -
v_call: TRBV21-1
j_call: TRBJ2-1
cdr3_nt: TGTGCCAGCAGCCCCCTGGGACTAGTCTATGAGCAGTTCTTC
cdr3_aa: CASSPLGLVYEQFF

d_call: TRBD2
clone_size: -
v_call: TRBV2
j_call: TRBJ2-3
cdr3_nt: TGTGCCACCAGACTAGCGGGGGCAGATACGCAGTATTTT
cdr3_aa: CATRLAGADTQYF

d_call: -
clone_size: -
v_call: TRBV4-2
j_call: TRBJ1-5
cdr3_nt: TGTGCCAGCAGCTACCAAGAGAAACCAGCCAGCAATCAGCCCCAGCATTTT
cdr3_aa: CASSYQEKPASNQPQHF

d_call: -
clone_size: once
v_call: TRBV3-1/TRBV3-2
j_call: TRBJ1-2
cdr3_nt: TGTGCCAGCAGCCAAGAGACCAGGTCCCTCCATGGCTACACCTTC
cdr3_aa: CASSQETRSLHGYTF

d_call: -
clone_size: -
v_call: TRBV6-1
j_call: TRBJ1-5
cdr3_nt: TGTGCCAGCAGTGAAGGGACACCTGACCTCCATCAGCCCCAGCATTTT
cdr3_aa: CASSEGTPDLHQPQHF

d_call: TRBD1
clone_size: -
v_call: TRBV7-9
j_call: TRBJ2-1
cdr3_nt: TGTGCCAGCAGCTCCCGGGACAGCTCCTACAATGAGCAGTTCTTC
cdr3_aa: CASSSRDSSYNEQFF

d_call: -
clone_size: once
v_call: TRBV27
j_call: TRBJ2-2
cdr3_nt: TGTGCCAGCAGTACCCCCCAGCGGGTGGCGTTCGCCGGGGAGCTGTTTTTT
cdr3_aa: CASSTPQRVAFAGELFF

d_call: -
clone_size: -
v_call: TRBV6-5
j_call: TRBJ2-1
cdr3_nt: TGTGCCAGCAGTTACTCGTCCGGGACCTGGGCCAATGAGCAGTTCTTC
cdr3_aa: CASSYSSGTWANEQFF

d_call: TRBD1
clone_size: -
v_call: TRBV27
j_call: TRBJ1-1
cdr3_nt: TGTGCCAGCAGTCCGAGCCCCGGACAGGGCGGTTTCTTT
cdr3_aa: CASSPSPGQGGFF

d_call: -
clone_size: -
v_call: TRBV6-5
j_call: TRBJ1-1
cdr3_nt: TGTGCCAGCAGTCCCCGGGGAGGGGAAGCTTTCTTT
cdr3_aa: CASSPRGGEAFF

d_call: TRBD1
clone_size: few
v_call: TRBV16
j_call: TRBJ1-1
cdr3_nt: TGTGCCAGCAGCCACTCCTTTGGGACAGCGAACACTGAAGCTTTCTTT
cdr3_aa: CASSHSFGTANTEAFF

d_call: TRBD1
clone_size: -
v_call: TRBV19
j_call: TRBJ2-3
cdr3_nt: TGTGCCAGTAGTTTTCAGGGGGTCCGCTCAGATACGCAGTATTTT
cdr3_aa: CASSFQGVRSDTQYF

d_call: -
clone_size: once
v_call: TRBV27
j_call: TRBJ1-2
cdr3_nt: TGTGCCAGCAGTTTATCCGGGGGAGGATACTATGGCTACACCTTC
cdr3_aa: CASSLSGGGYYGYTF

d_call: TRBD1
clone_size: -
v_call: TRBV27
j_call: TRBJ2-2
cdr3_nt: TGTGCCAGCAGCGGGACAGGTTCCACCGGGGAGCTGTTTTTT
cdr3_aa: CASSGTGSTGELFF

d_call: -
clone_size: -
v_call: TRBV18
j_call: TRBJ2-3
cdr3_nt: TGTGCCAGCTCACCAGGTCAGGGCTCAGATACGCAGTATTTT
cdr3_aa: CASSPGQGSDTQYF

d_call: -
clone_size: -
v_call: TRBV5-6
j_call: TRBJ1-2
cdr3_nt: TGTGCCAGCAGCCACACCCGTGGCTACACCTTC
cdr3_aa: CASSHTRGYTF

d_call: -
clone_size: -
v_call: TRBV5-6
j_call: TRBJ1-2
cdr3_nt: TGTGCCAGCAGGGCTCAGGGCTCCAACTATGGCTACACCTTC
cdr3_aa: CASRAQGSNYGYTF

d_call: -
clone_size: -
v_call: TRBV1
j_call: TRBJ1-6
cdr3_nt: TGCACCAGCAGTCACGGACAGGGGGCGACTTCACCCCTCCACTTT
cdr3_aa: CTSSHGQGATSPLHF

d_call: -
clone_size: -
v_call: TRBV12-3/TRBV12-4
j_call: TRBJ1-2
cdr3_nt: TGTGCCAGCAGTTCCCAGGGAGTGGATGGCTACACCTTC
cdr3_aa: CASSSQGVDGYTF